A single sample is the source of the 21 T cell receptor beta chains below, sequenced in a study of blood T cell repertoires in COVID-19. Profiled with immunoSEQ multiplex PCR; TCRdb holds only in-frame clones, not every one. This sample has around 300,000 clones, with more than 80% found just once. The sample taken for sequencing was PBMCs or T cells enriched from blood (not recorded which). The source is a young woman who had recovered from COVID-19.

This clone was seen a handful of times. J is TRBJ1-1 and V is TRBV6-4; 8 nucleotides match TRBD1. The CDR3 covers 17 residues. Germline trimming cut 0 bases from V and 1 base from J; bases unmatched to any gene: 7. Looked up from germline, CDR1 is MRHNA and CDR2 is SNTAGT. The CDR3 reads CASSDSTIGQGNTEAFF. The CDR3 region has the DNA TGTGCCAGCAGTGACTCGACAATCGGACAGGGGAACACTGAAGCTTTCTTT.

The chain is built from TRBV10-3 and TRBJ1-5; D is perhaps TRBD1 (5 bases). The CDR3 loop spans 15 amino acids. In germline, CDR1 is ENHRY, CDR2 SYGVKD. Deletions cut 5 bases from V and 6 bases from J, with 17 bases between. The CDR3 reads CAISTQGPATQPQHF. CDR3 nucleotides: TGTGCCATCAGTACCCAGGGTCCGGCCACTCAGCCCCAGCATTTT.

This rearrangement joins TRBV5-8 to TRBJ2-6, with D possibly matching TRBD2 (7 bases). V was clipped by 3 bases and J by 0 bases, with 16 bases between them. Germline CDR1 reads SGHTS; CDR2 reads YDEGEE. The CDR3 spans 18 residues. CDR3 residues: CASSSRGGRPSGANVLTF. CDR3 in DNA: TGTGCCAGCAGCTCGAGGGGGGGGCGGCCCTCTGGGGCCAACGTCCTGACTTTC.

The chain links TRBV4-1 to TRBJ1-5; the match to TRBD1 covers 7 bases. CDR1 is MGHRA, CDR2 YSYEKL, per germline. V gave up 0 bases and J gave up 2 bases; unmatched junction bases: 10. CDR3 length equals 18 residues. The CDR3: CASSQDPSTGFGNQPQHF. DNA for the CDR3: TGCGCCAGCAGCCAAGATCCCTCGACAGGGTTCGGCAATCAGCCCCAGCATTTT.

The chain employs TRBV9 and TRBJ1-6, with D possibly TRBD1 on 5 matching bases. Deletions cut 4 bases from V and 9 bases from J, with 17 bases between. The CDR3 covers 15 residues. The germline V gene encodes CDR1 SGDLS and CDR2 YYNGEE. CDR3 amino acids: CASSPQGGVGSPLHF. Written as DNA, the CDR3 is TGTGCCAGCAGCCCCCAGGGAGGGGTAGGTTCACCCCTCCACTTT.

The chain recombines TRBV28 with TRBJ2-5; maybe TRBD1 (6 bases). Trimming cost V 4 bases and J 2 bases, with 11 bases left between them. This CDR3 has 14 amino acids. Germline lookup yields CDR1 MDHEN and CDR2 SYDVKM. CDR3 DNA: TGTGCCAGCAGTTCCCTGGACAGTCAAGAGACCCAGTACTTC. This codes for CASSSLDSQETQYF.

V and J are TRBV7-8 and TRBJ2-5; 7 nucleotides line up with TRBD1. V lost 5 bases and J lost 5; bases outside the gene matches: 8. This CDR3 comprises 14 residues. The germline gives CDR1 SGHVS, CDR2 FQNEAQ. Here the CDR3 DNA reads TGTGCCAGCAGCGTAGACAGGGTAGTGGAGACCCAGTACTTC. Translation gives CASSVDRVVETQYF.

The V and J genes are TRBV2 and TRBJ1-2; D might be TRBD1 (6 bases). The CDR3 is 14 residues long. Per the germline V gene, CDR1 is SNHLY and CDR2 is FYNNEI. Deletions cut 5 bases from V and 7 bases from J, with 17 bases between. The chain's CDR3 is CASSHGQNGRGYTF. The CDR3 DNA sequence: TGTGCCAGCAGTCACGGACAGAATGGTCGTGGCTACACCTTC.

The rearrangement links TRBV3-1 (or the pseudogene TRBV3-2) to TRBJ1-6; D ambiguous. CDR1 is LGHDT and CDR2 is YNNKEL in the germline V gene (reference sequence). Trimming left V 0 bases short and J 8 bases short, with 8 bases between. The CDR3 length is 14 residues. The CDR3 nucleotides are TGTGCCAGCAGCCAAGATCTATCGGATTCACCCCTCCACTTT. It is translated as CASSQDLSDSPLHF.

This clone was observed once. V usage is TRBV29-1 and J usage is TRBJ1-1; weak D call: TRBD1 (5 bases). CDR1 and CDR2 from the germline V gene are SQVTM and ANQGSEA. Trimming left V 0 bases short and J 2 bases short, with 10 bases between. The CDR3 is made up of 14 amino acids. The CDR3 reads CSVEESGENTEAFF. For the CDR3, the DNA is TGCAGCGTTGAAGAATCGGGGGAAAACACTGAAGCTTTCTTT.

V gene TRBV13 combines with J gene TRBJ2-3, with TRBD1 as a possible D gene (5 bases). Germline assignment: CDR1 PRHDT and CDR2 FYEKMQ (reference sequence). Trimming cost V 3 bases and J 0 bases, with 13 bases left between them. This CDR3 comprises 16 residues. In DNA form, the CDR3 reads TGTGCCAGCAGCTTCGCCCTAGGGGCTAGCACAGATACGCAGTATTTT. Amino acids: CASSFALGASTDTQYF.

The chain combines TRBV10-3 with TRBJ1-2, with 8 bases aligning to TRBD1. Germline loops: CDR1 ENHRY, CDR2 SYGVKD. Germline trimming cut 1 base from V and 8 bases from J; bases unmatched to any gene: 3. CDR3 length: 13 amino acids. CDR3: CAISELDRVGYTF. The DNA for the CDR3 is TGTGCCATCAGTGAGTTGGACAGGGTCGGCTACACCTTC.

The chain is built from TRBV27 and TRBJ2-3; D unclear. The germline CDR1 and CDR2 sequences are MNHEY and SMNVEV (reference sequence). The CDR3 extends over 13 amino acids. V lost 4 bases and J 2 bases, leaving 7 bases between the germline ends. The CDR3 protein is CASSSQNTDTQYF. In DNA form, the CDR3 reads TGTGCCAGCAGTTCCCAAAACACAGATACGCAGTATTTT.

The chain joins TRBV2 to TRBJ1-4; D gene ambiguous. The CDR3 contains 13 residues. Per the germline V gene, CDR1 is SNHLY and CDR2 is FYNNEI. Trimming cost V 5 bases and J 7 bases, with 11 bases left between them. As DNA, the CDR3 is TGTGCCAGCAGTAGGGAGGGCGGTGAAAAACTGTTTTTT. Its translation: CASSREGGEKLFF.

This sequence joins TRBV14 and TRBJ1-1; D is undetermined. Germline CDR1 is SGHDN and CDR2 is FVKESK. The V and J ends lost 1 base and 8 bases respectively, with 11 bases between them. The CDR3 contains 13 residues. The CDR3 DNA reads TGTGCCAGCAGCCAAGGGACTTGGAGGGAAGCTTTCTTT. Its translation: CASSQGTWREAFF.

Here the CDR3 reads CASSPLAGFNEQFF. The CDR3 DNA sequence: TGTGCCAGCAGCCCACTAGCGGGGTTTAATGAGCAGTTCTTC. The V and J genes are TRBV6-2 or TRBV6-3 and TRBJ2-1, with TRBD2 identical over 10 bases. The trim removed 6 bases at V and 7 bases at J, leaving 6 bases unmatched. This CDR3 comprises 14 residues. CDR1 is MNHEY and CDR2 is SVGEGT in the germline V gene.

The rearrangement joins TRBV28 to TRBJ1-2; 10 bases map to TRBD1. The CDR3 is 15 amino acids. With V trimmed by 5 bases and J by 5 bases, 8 bases remained unmatched. Germline V CDR1 and CDR2: MDHEN, SYDVKM. In DNA form, the CDR3 reads TGTGCCAGCAGTCCAGGGGACAGGGGTGGTTATGGCTACACCTTC. Its translation is CASSPGDRGGYGYTF.

The CDR3 DNA is TGTGCCAGCAGTTTATCTTGGACAGGCCTTTATGAAACATATGGCTACACCTTC. Translated, it gives CASSLSWTGLYETYGYTF. This rearrangement joins TRBV27 to TRBJ1-2; 7 nucleotides agree with TRBD1. The V and J ends lost 0 bases and 5 bases, in that order; junction bases with no gene match: 15. This CDR3 spans 18 amino acids. The germline V gene has CDR1 MNHEY and CDR2 SMNVEV (reference sequence).

The chain employs TRBV14 and TRBJ1-4, with TRBD1 as a possible D gene (6 bases). Germline values: CDR1 SGHDN, CDR2 FVKESK. Trimming stripped 0 bases from V and 5 bases from J, with 10 bases between. The CDR3 totals 15 residues. CDR3 loop: CASSQDMGANEKLFF. DNA of the CDR3: TGTGCCAGCAGCCAAGATATGGGGGCAAATGAAAAACTGTTTTTT.

The chain is built from TRBV6-1 and TRBJ2-7; D call uncertain. This CDR3 has 13 amino acids. Germline-derived CDR1 and CDR2 are MNHNS and SASEGT. The germline V and J ends were trimmed by 1 base and 2 bases, with 6 bases remaining between them. The CDR3 sequence is CASSEDQAYEQYF. The CDR3 coding sequence is TGTGCCAGCAGTGAAGACCAGGCCTACGAGCAGTACTTC.

This CDR3 is CASSLTGVGYTF. The CDR3, as DNA: TGTGCCAGCAGCCTTACAGGGGTGGGCTACACCTTC. This chain joins TRBV2 and TRBJ1-2, with TRBD1 matching over 7 bases. This CDR3 is built from 12 residues. Losses at the gene ends were 6 bases for V and 8 bases for J; bases not matched to a gene: 6. CDR1 is SNHLY, CDR2 FYNNEI, per germline.